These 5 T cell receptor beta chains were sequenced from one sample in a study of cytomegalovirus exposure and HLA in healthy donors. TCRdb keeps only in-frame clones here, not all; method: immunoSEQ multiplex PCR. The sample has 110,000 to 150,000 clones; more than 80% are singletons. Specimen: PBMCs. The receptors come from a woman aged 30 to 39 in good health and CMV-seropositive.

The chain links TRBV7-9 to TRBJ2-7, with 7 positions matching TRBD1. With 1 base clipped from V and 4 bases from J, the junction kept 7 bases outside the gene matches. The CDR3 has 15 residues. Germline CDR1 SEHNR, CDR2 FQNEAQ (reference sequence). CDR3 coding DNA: TGTGCCAGCAGCTTAGGGACAGGAAAAGGGTACGAGCAGTACTTC. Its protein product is CASSLGTGKGYEQYF.

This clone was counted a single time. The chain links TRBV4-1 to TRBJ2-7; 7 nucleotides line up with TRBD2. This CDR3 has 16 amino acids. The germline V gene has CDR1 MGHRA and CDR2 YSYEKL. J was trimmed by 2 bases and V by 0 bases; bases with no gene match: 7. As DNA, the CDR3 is TGCGCCAGCAGCCAAGAGTCACGGCGGGGGACCTACGAGCAGTACTTC. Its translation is CASSQESRRGTYEQYF.

The CDR3 region has the DNA TGTGCCAGCAGTTTATCCCGGAATCAGCCCCAGCATTTT. Protein sequence: CASSLSRNQPQHF. The chain uses TRBV28 and TRBJ1-5; D unclear. CDR1 MDHEN and CDR2 SYDVKM come from the germline V gene. The V end lost 1 base, the J end lost 4 bases, and 5 bases lay between the germline ends. The CDR3 has 13 residues.

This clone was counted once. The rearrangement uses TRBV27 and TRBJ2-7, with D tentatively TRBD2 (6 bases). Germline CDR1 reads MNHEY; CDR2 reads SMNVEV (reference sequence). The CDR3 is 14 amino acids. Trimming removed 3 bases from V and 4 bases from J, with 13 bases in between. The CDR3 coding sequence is TGTGCCAGCAGTTTCGGAGGAGGGCCGTACGAGCAGTACTTC. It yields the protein CASSFGGGPYEQYF.

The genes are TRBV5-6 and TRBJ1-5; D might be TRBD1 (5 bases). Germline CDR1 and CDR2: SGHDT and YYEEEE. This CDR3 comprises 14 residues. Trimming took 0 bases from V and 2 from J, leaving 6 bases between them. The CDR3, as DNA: TGTGCCAGCAGCTTGGTAGGGGGCAATCAGCCCCAGCATTTT. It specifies CASSLVGGNQPQHF. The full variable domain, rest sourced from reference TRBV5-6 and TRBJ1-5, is DAGVTQSPTHLIKTRGQQVTLRCSPKSGHDTVSWYQQALGQGPQFIFQYYEEEERQRGNFPDRFSGHQFPNYSSELNVNALLLGDSALYLCASSLVGGNQPQHFGDGTRLSIL.